Presented here are 15 T cell receptor beta chains from one specimen sequenced in a study of technical replicates of blood from four donors. The repertoire was sequenced with immunoSEQ multiplex PCR; TCRdb's copy has only in-frame clones and lacks some. This table has 81,000 or so clones, about 96% appearing once. The sequencing sample was made of T cells isolated from PBMCs. These receptors all come from a human donor in good health.

The gene calls are TRBV5-1 and TRBJ1-2; 9 bases align to TRBD1. This CDR3 spans 13 amino acids. CDR1 is SGHRS, CDR2 YFSETQ, per germline. Losses at the gene ends were 3 bases for V and 6 bases for J; bases not matched to a gene: 3. DNA for the CDR3: TGCGCCAGCAGCTCCCGGGACAGGGATGGCTACACCTTC. Amino acids: CASSSRDRDGYTF.

This chain uses TRBV2 with TRBJ2-2, with 8 bases that match TRBD2. In germline, CDR1 is SNHLY, CDR2 FYNNEI. The V segment lost 6 bases and the J segment 2 bases; nucleotides outside the gene matches: 8. The CDR3 extends over 16 amino acids. DNA of the CDR3: TGTGCCAGCAGCGTCGTAGCGGGACGCAACACCGGGGAGCTGTTTTTT. Translated: CASSVVAGRNTGELFF.

V is TRBV28 and J is TRBJ2-3; D might be TRBD1 (6 bases). Germline assignment: CDR1 MDHEN and CDR2 SYDVKM. This CDR3 has 14 amino acids. The V gene lost 2 bases and the J gene lost 3 bases, with 9 bases spanning the gap. The CDR3 bases are TGTGCCAGCAGTTTAGAACAGGGAACAGATACGCAGTATTTT. Its protein is CASSLEQGTDTQYF.

The chain uses TRBV5-4 and TRBJ2-7; D gene unclear. Trimming shortened V by 4 bases and J by 12 bases, and 17 bases separated the two germline ends. The CDR3 is 12 amino acids. CDR1 SGHNT and CDR2 YYREEE come from the germline V gene (reference sequence). CDR3 coding DNA: TGTGCCAGCAGCGCCGACTTCACGGTCCCGTACTTC. This encodes CASSADFTVPYF. Looking up the rest from reference TRBV5-4 and TRBJ2-7 gives the full variable domain: ETGVTQSPTHLIKTRGQQVTLRCSSQSGHNTVSWYQQALGQGPQFIFQYYREEENGRGNFPPRFSGLQFPNYSSELNVNALELDDSALYLCASSADFTVPYFGPGTRLTVT.

This sequence joins TRBV9 and TRBJ1-2, with TRBD1 as a possible D gene (6 bases). Germline loops: CDR1 SGDLS, CDR2 YYNGEE. The CDR3 is made up of 13 amino acids. The ends were cut back, 5 bases at V and 7 bases at J, with 15 bases in the middle. CDR3 in amino acids: CASRGSGGFGYTF. In DNA, the CDR3 is TGTGCCAGCAGGGGATCGGGGGGCTTTGGCTACACCTTC.

The chain combines TRBV19 with TRBJ1-2; D gene uncertain. The CDR3 consists of 13 residues. The V gene's germline CDR1 is LNHDA and CDR2 SQIVND (reference sequence). V shed 3 bases and J shed 6 bases, with 11 bases lying between them. The DNA of the CDR3 is TGTGCCAGTAGTATGGGCCGCCTTGATGGCTACACCTTC. It translates to CASSMGRLDGYTF.

The chain couples TRBV7-2 to TRBJ1-2; maybe TRBD1 (6 bases). The germline V gene has CDR1 SGHTA and CDR2 FQGNSA. The V gene lost 4 bases and the J gene lost 4 bases, with 10 bases spanning the gap. This CDR3 contains 13 residues. The CDR3 region has the DNA TGTGCCAGCAGCTCGGTGACAGGCTATGGCTACACCTTC. Translated, it gives CASSSVTGYGYTF.

V is TRBV5-1 and J is TRBJ1-1, with 7 positions matching TRBD1. The CDR3 covers 15 residues. The germline V gene has CDR1 SGHRS and CDR2 YFSETQ. V lost 9 bases to trimming and J lost 0 bases; unmatched junction nucleotides: 11. The CDR3 bases are TGCGCCATCCCACTCAACAGGGGTATGAACACTGAAGCTTTCTTT. Amino acid sequence: CAIPLNRGMNTEAFF.

The rearrangement joins TRBV27 to TRBJ2-7, with D perhaps TRBD1 (6 bases). The CDR3 spans 14 residues. CDR1 and CDR2 (germline): MNHEY, SMNVEV (reference sequence). V lost 8 bases and J lost 4, with 18 bases in between. The CDR3 is CASYGAGQQYEQYF. CDR3 nucleotide sequence: TGTGCCAGCTACGGGGCCGGACAGCAATACGAGCAGTACTTC.

J is TRBJ1-6 and V is TRBV5-1; D gene unclear. Trimming stripped 0 bases from V and 9 bases from J, with 13 bases between. Germline V CDR1 and CDR2: SGHRS, YFSETQ. CDR3 size: 15 residues. This CDR3 is CASSLGEGGGSPLHF. The CDR3 nucleotides read TGCGCCAGCAGCTTGGGTGAGGGTGGAGGTTCACCCCTCCACTTT.

This clone was seen once. The rearrangement joins TRBV6-6 to TRBJ2-2; tentative D call: TRBD1 (6 bases). The CDR3 length is 14 residues. Germline lookup yields CDR1 MNHNY and CDR2 SVGAGI (reference sequence). V lost 6 bases and J 8 bases, leaving 16 bases between the germline ends. The CDR3 DNA is TGTGCCAGCAGCCCCTTGGGGGCATCGGGGGAGCTGTTTTTT. As protein: CASSPLGASGELFF.

The chain has TRBV7-9 and TRBJ1-2; 7 nucleotides agree with TRBD1. Trimming cost V 2 bases and J 10 bases; bases outside gene matches: 7. The CDR3 runs to 13 residues. CDR1 SEHNR and CDR2 FQNEAQ come from the germline V gene (reference sequence). CDR3 protein: CASSLLDRADYTF. The CDR3 coding sequence is TGTGCCAGCAGCTTACTCGACAGGGCTGACTACACCTTC.

The rearrangement uses TRBV11-2 and TRBJ1-1; unclear D gene. This CDR3 is 14 amino acids long. Trimming left V 2 bases short and J 1 base short, with 8 bases between. Looked up from germline, CDR1 is SGHAT and CDR2 is FQNNGV. The CDR3 DNA is TGTGCCAGCAGCTTACGGGTGGAGAACACTGAAGCTTTCTTT. Its protein is CASSLRVENTEAFF. The entire variable domain, with the rest obtained from reference TRBV11-2 and TRBJ1-1, is as follows: EAGVAQSPRYKIIEKRQSVAFWCNPISGHATLYWYQQILGQGPKLLIQFQNNGVVDDSQLPKDRFSAERLKGVDSTLKIQPAKLEDSAVYLCASSLRVENTEAFFGQGTRLTVV.

The sample holds one count of this clone. The V gene is TRBV5-1, the J gene TRBJ2-3; 7 nucleotides match TRBD1. Per the germline V gene, CDR1 is SGHRS and CDR2 is YFSETQ. The CDR3 contains 13 residues. V lost 8 bases and J lost 1; bases outside the gene matches: 4. The CDR3 protein is CASRDRRTDTQYF. For the CDR3, the DNA is TGCGCCAGTAGGGACAGACGCACAGATACGCAGTATTTT.

V gene TRBV10-1 combines with J gene TRBJ1-1; D call uncertain. The germline gives CDR1 WNHNN, CDR2 SYGVQD (reference sequence). V gave up 6 bases and J gave up 4 bases, with 12 bases separating them. The CDR3 spans 13 residues. The CDR3 is CASSPPGATEAFF. CDR3 in DNA: TGCGCCAGCAGCCCCCCGGGAGCCACTGAAGCTTTCTTT.